A selection of T cell receptor beta chains follows, all from one sample in a study of PD-1 blockade in classical Hodgkin lymphoma. Using immunoSEQ multiplex PCR, the repertoire was profiled, and TCRdb retains in-frame clones only, with some absent. The repertoire holds roughly 40,000 clones, more than 75% seen once, with 9% in the top ten. The sequencing here drew on peripheral blood mononuclear cells (PBMCs), taken at baseline. These receptors came from a human donor with classical Hodgkin lymphoma. Both conserved end residues are part of each CDR3. Fields, in order: D gene, J gene, V gene, clone size, CDR3 protein, CDR3 DNA. The D gene is left open where the match is weak. Size tells how often a clone was seen (once, few, many) or the class of an expanded clone, and some rows leave it out.

d_gene: TRBD1
j_gene: TRBJ2-3
v_gene: TRBV19
abundance: .
CDR3aa: CASSRQGDTDTQYF
CDR3nt: TGTGCCAGTAGTAGACAGGGAGACACAGATACGCAGTATTTT

d_gene: TRBD1
j_gene: TRBJ1-3
v_gene: TRBV28
abundance: few
CDR3aa: CASSLGQSGNTIYF
CDR3nt: TGTGCCAGCAGTTTGGGACAGAGCGGAAACACCATATATTTT

d_gene: .
j_gene: TRBJ1-5
v_gene: TRBV7-9
abundance: .
CDR3aa: CASSLAGDQPQHF
CDR3nt: TGTGCCAGCAGCTTAGCTGGGGATCAGCCCCAGCATTTT

d_gene: .
j_gene: TRBJ2-2
v_gene: TRBV29-1
abundance: .
CDR3aa: CSVVSNTGELFF
CDR3nt: TGCAGCGTTGTCTCGAACACCGGGGAGCTGTTTTTT

d_gene: .
j_gene: TRBJ1-1
v_gene: TRBV18
abundance: .
CDR3aa: CASSPSRSTGEAFF
CDR3nt: TGTGCCAGCTCACCAAGCCGTTCGACGGGAGAAGCTTTCTTT

d_gene: .
j_gene: TRBJ2-2
v_gene: TRBV28
abundance: .
CDR3aa: CASSYQRGTGELFF
CDR3nt: TGTGCCAGCAGTTACCAGAGAGGCACCGGGGAGCTGTTTTTT

d_gene: .
j_gene: TRBJ2-7
v_gene: TRBV28
abundance: .
CDR3aa: CASRSRDIYEQYF
CDR3nt: TGTGCCAGCAGGAGTCGTGATATCTACGAGCAGTACTTC

d_gene: .
j_gene: TRBJ1-1
v_gene: TRBV19
abundance: .
CDR3aa: CASSLNRAGALDKLNTEAFF
CDR3nt: TGTGCCAGTAGTCTTAATAGAGCGGGGGCCCTCGATAAACTGAACACTGAAGCTTTCTTT

d_gene: TRBD1
j_gene: TRBJ2-7
v_gene: TRBV18
abundance: once
CDR3aa: CASSPQQGAREQYF
CDR3nt: TGTGCCAGCTCACCGCAACAGGGGGCGCGGGAGCAGTACTTC

d_gene: .
j_gene: TRBJ1-1
v_gene: TRBV4-1
abundance: .
CDR3aa: CASSQGGGPTEAFF
CDR3nt: TGCGCCAGCAGCCAAGGGGGGGGGCCCACTGAAGCTTTCTTT

d_gene: TRBD1
j_gene: TRBJ1-1
v_gene: TRBV5-4
abundance: .
CDR3aa: CASRAGTGAGNTEAFF
CDR3nt: TGTGCCAGCAGAGCCGGGACAGGGGCGGGGAACACTGAAGCTTTCTTT

d_gene: .
j_gene: TRBJ1-2
v_gene: TRBV7-8
abundance: .
CDR3aa: CASSLARFWITNYGYTF
CDR3nt: TGTGCCAGCAGCTTAGCACGATTCTGGATTACCAACTATGGCTACACCTTC

d_gene: .
j_gene: TRBJ2-3
v_gene: TRBV6-6
abundance: .
CDR3aa: CASKQGGRTINTQYF
CDR3nt: TGTGCCAGCAAACAGGGGGGGAGAACGATAAATACGCAGTATTTT

d_gene: .
j_gene: TRBJ1-1
v_gene: TRBV18
abundance: .
CDR3aa: CASSPADTANTEAFF
CDR3nt: TGTGCCAGCTCACCAGCGGACACGGCGAACACTGAAGCTTTCTTT

d_gene: .
j_gene: TRBJ2-4
v_gene: TRBV2
abundance: .
CDR3aa: CASSAEVGVGAKNIQYF
CDR3nt: TGTGCCAGCAGTGCAGAAGTCGGTGTTGGGGCTAAAAACATTCAGTACTTC

d_gene: TRBD1
j_gene: TRBJ2-2
v_gene: TRBV19
abundance: .
CDR3aa: CASYPLGDRPNTGELFF
CDR3nt: TGTGCCAGCTACCCACTAGGGGACAGACCGAACACCGGGGAGCTGTTTTTT

d_gene: TRBD2
j_gene: TRBJ2-7
v_gene: TRBV4-1
abundance: .
CDR3aa: CASSQGPSGSPNEQYF
CDR3nt: TGCGCCAGCAGCCAAGGGCCTAGCGGGAGTCCAAACGAGCAGTACTTC

d_gene: .
j_gene: TRBJ2-2
v_gene: TRBV5-1
abundance: .
CDR3aa: CASRMKDTGELFF
CDR3nt: TGCGCCAGCAGGATGAAGGACACCGGGGAGCTGTTTTTT

d_gene: .
j_gene: TRBJ2-7
v_gene: TRBV10-3
abundance: .
CDR3aa: CAISEGYEQYF
CDR3nt: TGTGCCATCAGCGAGGGGTACGAGCAGTACTTC

d_gene: .
j_gene: TRBJ2-1
v_gene: TRBV4-1
abundance: .
CDR3aa: CASSQGISSYNEQFF
CDR3nt: TGCGCCAGCAGCCAAGGGATTAGCTCCTACAATGAGCAGTTCTTC

d_gene: TRBD2
j_gene: TRBJ2-1
v_gene: TRBV11-3
abundance: .
CDR3aa: CASSSGGGLGFNEQFF
CDR3nt: TGTGCCAGCAGCTCCGGCGGGGGATTGGGATTTAATGAGCAGTTCTTC

d_gene: TRBD1
j_gene: TRBJ2-7
v_gene: TRBV27
abundance: .
CDR3aa: CASSLYGQAYEQYF
CDR3nt: TGTGCCAGCAGTTTATACGGACAGGCCTACGAGCAGTACTTC

d_gene: TRBD2
j_gene: TRBJ2-7
v_gene: TRBV7-2
abundance: .
CDR3aa: CASSFSSGGAPYEQYF
CDR3nt: TGTGCCAGCAGCTTCTCTAGCGGGGGGGCCCCCTACGAGCAGTACTTC

d_gene: .
j_gene: TRBJ1-4
v_gene: TRBV28
abundance: .
CDR3aa: CASSLFWKGTNEKLFF
CDR3nt: TGTGCCAGCAGTTTATTCTGGAAGGGGACTAATGAAAAACTGTTTTTT

d_gene: .
j_gene: TRBJ1-2
v_gene: TRBV28
abundance: few
CDR3aa: CASSLGRSYNYGYTF
CDR3nt: TGTGCCAGCAGTTTAGGGCGCAGTTATAACTATGGCTACACCTTC

d_gene: TRBD1
j_gene: TRBJ1-2
v_gene: TRBV29-1
abundance: .
CDR3aa: CSAQGAMGYTF
CDR3nt: TGCAGCGCACAGGGGGCAATGGGCTACACCTTC

d_gene: TRBD2
j_gene: TRBJ2-7
v_gene: TRBV27
abundance: .
CDR3aa: CASSFRIAGSYEQYF
CDR3nt: TGTGCCAGCAGTTTCAGAATAGCGGGGTCCTACGAGCAGTACTTC

d_gene: TRBD1
j_gene: TRBJ2-7
v_gene: TRBV5-1
abundance: .
CDR3aa: CASSFGQAEQYF
CDR3nt: TGCGCCAGCAGCTTCGGACAGGCCGAGCAGTACTTC

d_gene: TRBD1
j_gene: TRBJ2-2
v_gene: TRBV12-5
abundance: few
CDR3aa: CASGPGTGGTGELFF
CDR3nt: TGTGCTAGTGGTCCGGGGACAGGGGGGACCGGGGAGCTGTTTTTT

d_gene: .
j_gene: TRBJ2-7
v_gene: TRBV28
abundance: .
CDR3aa: CASSIPGSLPTKQYF
CDR3nt: TGTGCCAGCAGCATACCGGGGTCCCTACCTACGAAGCAGTACTTC

d_gene: .
j_gene: TRBJ1-4
v_gene: TRBV2
abundance: .
CDR3aa: CASSEGQHNEKLFF
CDR3nt: TGTGCCAGCAGTGAAGGACAGCATAATGAAAAACTGTTTTTT

d_gene: TRBD1
j_gene: TRBJ1-6
v_gene: TRBV9
abundance: .
CDR3aa: CASSGQGTNSPLHF
CDR3nt: TGTGCCAGCAGTGGACAGGGGACGAATTCACCCCTCCACTTT

d_gene: .
j_gene: TRBJ1-4
v_gene: TRBV18
abundance: .
CDR3aa: CASSPDSSNEKLFF
CDR3nt: TGTGCCAGCTCTCCGGACAGCTCTAATGAAAAACTGTTTTTT

d_gene: .
j_gene: TRBJ2-7
v_gene: TRBV6-6
abundance: .
CDR3aa: CASRQQPAVASVQYF
CDR3nt: TGTGCCAGCAGGCAACAGCCCGCTGTCGCTTCCGTGCAGTACTTC

d_gene: .
j_gene: TRBJ1-6
v_gene: TRBV6-5
abundance: .
CDR3aa: CASSYAGTADNSPLHF
CDR3nt: TGTGCCAGCAGTTACGCGGGGACCGCTGATAATTCACCCCTCCACTTT

d_gene: TRBD2
j_gene: TRBJ2-1
v_gene: TRBV12-5
abundance: .
CDR3aa: CASGLVLSPLLAGGSPSYNEQFF
CDR3nt: TGTGCTAGTGGTTTGGTTCTTAGTCCGCTCCTAGCGGGGGGGTCCCCCTCCTACAATGAGCAGTTCTTC

d_gene: .
j_gene: TRBJ1-1
v_gene: TRBV6-5
abundance: .
CDR3aa: CASSYGGHGTEAFF
CDR3nt: TGTGCCAGCAGTTACGGGGGCCATGGAACTGAAGCTTTCTTT

d_gene: .
j_gene: TRBJ1-1
v_gene: TRBV7-2
abundance: .
CDR3aa: CASSLQGLNTEAFF
CDR3nt: TGTGCCAGCAGCCTGCAGGGACTTAACACTGAAGCTTTCTTT

d_gene: TRBD1
j_gene: TRBJ2-1
v_gene: TRBV5-8
abundance: few
CDR3aa: CASSPGQGYNEQFF
CDR3nt: TGTGCCAGCAGCCCGGGACAGGGTTACAATGAGCAGTTCTTC

d_gene: TRBD1
j_gene: TRBJ2-6
v_gene: TRBV18
abundance: .
CDR3aa: CASSQGGAGANVLTF
CDR3nt: TGTGCCAGCTCACAAGGGGGCGCTGGGGCCAACGTCCTGACTTTC

d_gene: .
j_gene: TRBJ1-2
v_gene: TRBV9
abundance: .
CDR3aa: CASSAGEGYGYTF
CDR3nt: TGTGCCAGCAGCGCAGGGGAGGGCTATGGCTACACCTTC

d_gene: .
j_gene: TRBJ1-2
v_gene: TRBV9
abundance: .
CDR3aa: CASSVGTGTYGYTF
CDR3nt: TGTGCCAGCAGCGTAGGAACAGGGACCTATGGCTACACCTTC

d_gene: .
j_gene: TRBJ1-6
v_gene: TRBV2
abundance: .
CDR3aa: CASVDRAHSPLHF
CDR3nt: TGTGCCAGCGTGGACCGGGCCCATTCACCCCTCCACTTT

d_gene: .
j_gene: TRBJ1-1
v_gene: TRBV9
abundance: .
CDR3aa: CASGRSGGTEAFF
CDR3nt: TGTGCCAGCGGGCGCTCTGGTGGGACTGAAGCTTTCTTT

d_gene: TRBD2
j_gene: TRBJ2-7
v_gene: TRBV7-2
abundance: .
CDR3aa: CASSFLAGVSYEQYF
CDR3nt: TGTGCCAGCAGCTTTCTAGCGGGAGTGTCCTACGAGCAGTACTTC

d_gene: TRBD1
j_gene: TRBJ2-2
v_gene: TRBV7-9
abundance: .
CDR3aa: CASSPDRGDTGELFF
CDR3nt: TGTGCCAGCAGCCCGGACAGGGGTGACACCGGGGAGCTGTTTTTT

d_gene: .
j_gene: TRBJ1-5
v_gene: TRBV5-1
abundance: few
CDR3aa: CASSLEGGQPQHF
CDR3nt: TGCGCCAGCAGCTTGGAGGGCGGTCAGCCCCAGCATTTT

d_gene: .
j_gene: TRBJ2-5
v_gene: TRBV6-5
abundance: .
CDR3aa: CASSSGETQYF
CDR3nt: TGTGCCAGCAGTTCCGGAGAGACCCAGTACTTC

d_gene: .
j_gene: TRBJ2-6
v_gene: TRBV9
abundance: .
CDR3aa: CASSVVTAGANVLTF
CDR3nt: TGTGCCAGCAGCGTAGTGACCGCTGGGGCCAACGTCCTGACTTTC

d_gene: TRBD1
j_gene: TRBJ2-7
v_gene: TRBV10-3
abundance: .
CDR3aa: CAISEQGAVTGEQYF
CDR3nt: TGTGCCATCAGTGAGCAGGGGGCGGTGACGGGCGAGCAGTACTTC

d_gene: .
j_gene: TRBJ2-3
v_gene: TRBV23-1
abundance: .
CDR3aa: CASSLRAGDPSTDTQYF
CDR3nt: TGCGCCAGCAGTCTCAGGGCAGGGGACCCTAGCACAGATACGCAGTATTTT

d_gene: .
j_gene: TRBJ2-7
v_gene: TRBV7-2
abundance: .
CDR3aa: CASSLAGTSYEQYF
CDR3nt: TGTGCCAGCAGCTTAGCTGGAACTAGCTACGAGCAGTACTTC

d_gene: .
j_gene: TRBJ2-6
v_gene: TRBV11-2
abundance: .
CDR3aa: CASSGRVSGANVLTF
CDR3nt: TGTGCCAGCAGCGGCAGGGTCTCTGGGGCCAACGTCCTGACTTTC

d_gene: .
j_gene: TRBJ1-3
v_gene: TRBV6-5
abundance: .
CDR3aa: CASSSYRDLSGNTIYF
CDR3nt: TGTGCCAGCAGTTCTTACAGGGATCTCTCTGGAAACACCATATATTTT